This T cell receptor (beta chain) is drawn from a study of regulatory T cells in long-lasting Graves disease. The time point denotes: persistent/refractory GD, antithyroid drugs over 5 years with positive TRAb. There was RNA extracted from PBMCs, and the TCR library was made from it. Germline CDR1 DFQATT, CDR2 SNEGSKA (reference sequence). This CDR3 has 13 amino acids. Losses at the gene ends were 5 bases for V and 1 base for J; bases not matched to a gene: 5. Study results and limitations: Owing to a sample size that was small, accuracy may have been reduced.

Library construction for TCR beta used iRepertoire HTBI primers and Arm-PCR of CDR3 regions. From the multiplex PCR reads, TCRdb called clonotypes with MiXCR, one entry per CDR3 protein. The table lists 400,000 or so distinct CDR3 sequences, around a quarter of them singletons. This clonotype appeared many times. Its antigen remains unknown. J is TRBJ2-7 and V is TRBV20-1; the match to TRBD1 covers 7 bases. This sequence originates from a female donor with Graves disease. This specimen was peripheral blood mononuclear cells (PBMCs), taken when the disease was refractory, from a patient treated with antithyroid drugs. Written as DNA, the CDR3 is TGCAGTGCTTGGACAGGCGATTCCTACGAGCAGTACTTC. Amino acid sequence: CSAWTGDSYEQYF.